This TCR beta chain was identified in a study of preoperative IRX-2 immunotherapy in early breast cancer. The data were produced by immunoSEQ multiplex PCR, yet TCRdb's version contains in-frame clones alone and is incomplete. This table holds approximately 26,000 clones, around 79% found once. This clone occurred once. Described treatment: preoperative locoregional IRX-2 cytokine immunotherapy. V was trimmed by 3 bases and J by 8 bases, leaving 14 bases between them. The CDR3 is 14 residues long. CDR1 and CDR2 from the germline V gene are SGHVS and FNYEAQ. This chain links TRBV7-6 with TRBJ2-1; weak D call: TRBD2 (7 bases). The clonotype originates from a human donor with breast cancer. The starting material was lymph node tissue, obtained after IRX-2 immunotherapy. Here the CDR3 DNA reads TGTGCCAGCAGCTTGACTAGAGGGGGGGATGAGCAGTTCTTC. This codes for CASSLTRGGDEQFF.